This entry describes one TCR beta chain. Sequenced by immunoSEQ multiplex PCR; TCRdb stores in-frame clones only, minus some. The table lists roughly 160,000 clones, 79% of them singletons. This sample is drawn from a study of blood T cell repertoires in COVID-19. Across the whole study: Specimens from acute and convalescent COVID-19 originated in the United States, Italy and Spain.

The CDR3 is 15 amino acids. Germline values: CDR1 MNHEY, CDR2 SVGAGI. V lost 8 bases to trimming and J lost 7 bases, with 20 bases between them. The genes are TRBV6-5 and TRBJ2-2; TRBD1 might be the D (6 bases). Sequencing was done on a sample of PBMCs or T cells enriched from blood (not recorded which). The sequence came from a woman in her 70s in a cohort exposed to, infected with or recovered from COVID-19 (not recorded which). The CDR3 DNA sequence: TGTGCCAGCGGCCGTGGGGGCGCGTTCTTCGGGGAGCTGTTTTTT. This sequence encodes CASGRGGAFFGELFF.